These 13 T cell receptor beta chains share one sample of origin, sequenced in a study of blood T cells in healthy people across ages. Through a sample-barcoded 5' primer and a J-beta primer mix, a second PCR was run for roughly 6 to 12 cycles. TCRdb re-called the 5' RACE reads through MiXCR, storing one row per CDR3 protein. The sample has more than 450,000 distinct CDR3 sequences, about 29% seen once; the top ten hold 3% to 4%. This sample also belongs to another study, concerning T cells of mothers and their children.

The sample comprised blood. These receptors all come from a boy under 10 years old in good health.

The rearrangement links TRBV5-1 to TRBJ2-3, with 8 bases matching TRBD2. The CDR3 length is 15 residues. Germline V gene lookup returns CDR1 SGHRS and CDR2 YFSETQ. V dropped 1 base and J dropped 6; count of bases not matched to a gene: 7. CDR3 amino acids: CASSLSRGGLDTQYF. The DNA of the CDR3 is TGCGCCAGCAGCTTGTCCCGGGGGGGCCTGGATACGCAGTATTTT.

This clonotype was observed a few times. CDR3 protein: CAWSLPFLNYGYTF. CDR3 in DNA: TGTGCCTGGAGTCTCCCCTTCCTTAACTATGGCTACACCTTC. The chain combines TRBV30 with TRBJ1-2; the D is unclear. V lost 2 bases and J 1 base, leaving 11 bases between the germline ends. Germline assignment: CDR1 GTSNPN and CDR2 SVGIG (reference sequence). The CDR3 contains 14 residues.

This clonotype was recorded a few times. The rearrangement links TRBV20-1 to TRBJ2-2; 7 nucleotides align to TRBD2. This CDR3 has 15 amino acids. CDR1 DFQATT and CDR2 SNEGSKA come from the germline V gene (reference sequence). Unmatched junction bases numbered 10, after V lost 3 bases and J lost 6 bases. CDR3 residues: CSARIAGRPAGELFF. The CDR3 coding sequence is TGCAGTGCTAGGATAGCGGGCCGGCCCGCCGGGGAGCTGTTTTTT.

The V and J genes are TRBV14 and TRBJ2-4, with TRBD2 as a possible D gene (6 bases). This CDR3 has 15 amino acids. Germline assignment: CDR1 SGHDN and CDR2 FVKESK. Trimming pared 4 bases from V and 8 bases from J, leaving 18 bases between. Here the CDR3 DNA reads TGTGCCAGCAGCCCTATGACTAGTGTCGGAGACATTCAGTACTTC. This gives the protein CASSPMTSVGDIQYF.

The rearrangement joins TRBV6-6 to TRBJ2-3, with TRBD2 as a possible D gene (6 bases). This CDR3 has 16 residues. Looked up from germline, CDR1 is MNHNY and CDR2 is SVGAGI (reference sequence). The germline V and J ends were trimmed by 8 bases and 4 bases, with 22 bases remaining between them. The DNA of the CDR3 is TGTGCCAGCGGCAGGTTCCGGGACTTTACCCCAGATACGCAGTATTTT. Translation gives CASGRFRDFTPDTQYF.

The rearrangement links TRBV28 to TRBJ2-5; maybe TRBD1 (5 bases). The CDR3 has 15 residues. Trimming shortened V by 8 bases and J by 5 bases, and 21 bases separated the two germline ends. Germline V gives CDR1 MDHEN, CDR2 SYDVKM. CDR3: CASDPGPSIMETQYF. In DNA form, the CDR3 reads TGTGCCAGCGATCCAGGGCCCTCCATAATGGAGACCCAGTACTTC.

This clonotype was counted between two and nine times. The V call is TRBV7-2, the J call TRBJ1-5; D unclear. Trimming left V 1 base short and J 3 bases short, with 10 bases between. CDR3 length equals 15 residues. CDR1 SGHTA and CDR2 FQGNSA come from the germline V gene. The CDR3 DNA reads as TGTGCCAGCAGCTTAGGCGTGGACTTCAATCAGCCCCAGCATTTT. This encodes CASSLGVDFNQPQHF.

This clonotype was seen only a few times. V and J are TRBV14 and TRBJ2-7, with unresolved D. V was shortened by 4 bases and J by 3 bases, with 10 bases between the two germline ends. From germline, CDR1 is SGHDN and CDR2 FVKESK. CDR3 length: 13 amino acids. In DNA form, the CDR3 reads TGTGCCAGCAGCCTCTTCAATGGCTACGAGCAGTACTTC. Translated: CASSLFNGYEQYF.

The V gene is TRBV9, the J gene TRBJ2-7; 8 bases fit TRBD2. This CDR3 has 13 amino acids. Germline CDR1 is SGDLS and CDR2 is YYNGEE. Unmatched junction bases numbered 2, after V lost 3 bases and J lost 3 bases. In DNA form, the CDR3 reads TGTGCCAGCAGCGGGGCGGGGGGCTACGAGCAGTACTTC. It encodes CASSGAGGYEQYF.

This clonotype has only a few counts. The V and J genes are TRBV12-3 or TRBV12-4 and TRBJ1-2; 11 nucleotides align to TRBD1. With V trimmed by 5 bases and J by 5 bases, 4 bases remained unmatched. This CDR3 comprises 14 residues. CDR3 sequence reads: CASSGQGAGYGYTF. As DNA, the CDR3 is TGTGCCAGCAGTGGACAGGGGGCGGGATATGGCTACACCTTC.

Comment on this clonotype: One end of the junction varies from germline; a read error may be responsible. The J gene is TRBJ2-4, the V gene TRBV6-6; unclear D gene. CDR3 size: 14 residues. Germline V gene lookup returns CDR1 MNHNY and CDR2 SVGAGI (reference sequence). Written as DNA, the CDR3 is TGTACCAGCAATCCCAGGTGGGCCAAAAACATTCAGTACTTC. Its translation: CTSNPRWAKNIQYF.

In nucleotides, the CDR3 is TGCGCCAGCAGCTTGGATATGGAGAGAGAGCAGTTCTTC. Translated, it gives CASSLDMEREQFF. This sequence joins TRBV5-1 and TRBJ2-5; D is undetermined. The tail of the sequence fits TRBJ2-1 better, so the J call may be wrong. The CDR3 consists of 13 residues. Germline lookup yields CDR1 SGHRS and CDR2 YFSETQ.

The chain is built from TRBV20-1 and TRBJ2-1; D uncertain. The CDR3 has 14 residues. The V gene's germline CDR1 is DFQATT and CDR2 SNEGSKA (reference sequence). V lost 0 bases and J 15 bases, leaving 21 bases between the germline ends. CDR3 sequence (DNA): TGCAGTGCTAGAGATCCTAGACTTGGTCCTTTTGGGTTCTTC. Translating gives CSARDPRLGPFGFF.